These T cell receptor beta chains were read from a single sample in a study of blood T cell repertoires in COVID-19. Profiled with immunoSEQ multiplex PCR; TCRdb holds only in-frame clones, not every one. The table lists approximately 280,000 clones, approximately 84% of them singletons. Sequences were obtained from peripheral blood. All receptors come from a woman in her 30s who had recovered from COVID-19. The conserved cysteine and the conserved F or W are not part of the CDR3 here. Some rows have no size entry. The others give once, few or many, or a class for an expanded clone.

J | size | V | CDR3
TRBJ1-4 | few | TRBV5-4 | ASSIRDREEKLF
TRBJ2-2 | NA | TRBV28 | ASRQQGALNTGELF
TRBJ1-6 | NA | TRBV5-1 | ASRQDTGQGRAPLH
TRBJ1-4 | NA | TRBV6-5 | ASSRGGWKEKLF
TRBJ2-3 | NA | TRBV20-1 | SASISGSTDTQY
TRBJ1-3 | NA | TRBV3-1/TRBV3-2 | ASSYRAGNTIY
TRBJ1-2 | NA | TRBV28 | ASTWGTGVLYGYT
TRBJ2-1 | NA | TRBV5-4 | ASSLYLDSGYPQF
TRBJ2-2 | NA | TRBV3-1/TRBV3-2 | ASSDSGSKRNTGELF
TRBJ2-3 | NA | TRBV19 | ASRLAGGATQY
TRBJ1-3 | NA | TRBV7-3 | ASGEPGNTIY
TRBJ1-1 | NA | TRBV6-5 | ASKVWEDTEAF
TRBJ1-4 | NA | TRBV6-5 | ASGRHPNEKLF
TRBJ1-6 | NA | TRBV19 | ASSATGWDSPLH
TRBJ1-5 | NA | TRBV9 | ASSASGTGNQPQH
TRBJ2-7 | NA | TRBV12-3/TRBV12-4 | AIKQSSSYEQY